This T cell receptor beta chain was recorded in a study of control samples from healthy donors and cancer patients. Sequencing was performed with immunoSEQ multiplex PCR; in TCRdb, only in-frame clones are kept and a portion is missing. The data contain about 42,000 clones, roughly 83% of them singletons. This clonotype was obtained from a man aged 55 to 70 in good health. Source material: blood.

The CDR3 is CASSHPKTGMNTEAFF. CDR3 sequence (DNA): TGTGCCAGCAGCCACCCGAAGACAGGGATGAACACTGAAGCTTTCTTT. The rearrangement uses TRBV6-6 and TRBJ1-1, with 7 nucleotides matching TRBD1. The J segment lost 0 bases and the V segment lost 6 bases, leaving 10 bases of the junction unmatched. The CDR3 runs 16 residues. Germline loops: CDR1 MNHNY, CDR2 SVGAGI (reference sequence).